The entry below describes one T cell receptor beta chain. These data are taken from a study of shared clonotypes between healthy human individuals. The overall study: Each donor's CD8 memory used one plate, CD8 naive two, each CD4 subset three.

This table comes from immunoSEQ multiplex PCR, and its TCRdb copy is limited to in-frame clones, with some not included. The sample consists of more than 1,200,000 clones, approximately 98.5% of them appearing once. In the CD4+ fraction, cells were divided into CD45RA+ naive and CD45RA-negative memory subsets. CDR1 and CDR2 from the germline V gene are SEHNR and FQNEAQ (reference sequence). The CDR3 contains 14 residues. The V end lost 6 bases, the J end lost 4 bases, and 16 bases lay between the germline ends. The genes are TRBV7-9 and TRBJ2-7; the D call may be TRBD1 or TRBD2 (5 bases each). The specimen was naive CD4+ T cells sorted from blood. Subset defined: CD45RA+ positively selected. This receptor was identified in a man aged 25-45 years in good health. Here the CDR3 DNA reads TGTGCCAGCAGTGAGGGGACCGATTATTACGAGCAGTACTTC. Translation gives CASSEGTDYYEQYF.